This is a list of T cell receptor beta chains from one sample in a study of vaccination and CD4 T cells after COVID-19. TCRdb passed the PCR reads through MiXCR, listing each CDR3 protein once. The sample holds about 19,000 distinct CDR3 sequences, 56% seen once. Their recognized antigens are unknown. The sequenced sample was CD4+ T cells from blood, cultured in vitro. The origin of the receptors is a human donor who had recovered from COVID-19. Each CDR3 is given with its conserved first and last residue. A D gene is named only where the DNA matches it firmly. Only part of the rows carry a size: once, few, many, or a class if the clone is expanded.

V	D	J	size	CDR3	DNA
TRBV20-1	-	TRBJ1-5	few	CSASRGSNQPQHF	TGCAGTGCTAGTAGAGGGAGTAACCAGCCCCAGCATTTT
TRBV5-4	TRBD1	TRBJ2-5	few	CASSATGQETQYF	TGTGCCAGCAGCGCGACAGGGCAAGAGACCCAGTACTTC
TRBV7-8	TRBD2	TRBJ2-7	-	CASSARTSGREEQYF	TGTGCCAGCAGCGCCAGGACTAGCGGGAGGGAGGAGCAGTACTTC
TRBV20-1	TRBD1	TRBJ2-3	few	CSVQPGQITDTQYF	TGCAGTGTTCAACCGGGACAGATCACAGATACGCAGTATTTT
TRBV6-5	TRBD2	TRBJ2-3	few	CASSYSGGSGSVADTQYF	TGTGCCAGCAGTTACTCCGGGGGTAGCGGGAGTGTCGCGGATACGCAGTATTTT
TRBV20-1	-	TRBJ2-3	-	CSARNSDTQYF	TGCAGTGCTAGGAACTCAGATACGCAGTATTTT
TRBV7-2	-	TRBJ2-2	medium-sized	CASSDVTGELFF	TGTGCCAGCAGCGATGTCACCGGGGAGCTGTTTTTT
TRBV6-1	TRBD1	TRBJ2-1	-	CASSQDRGEQFF	TGTGCCAGCAGTCAGGACAGGGGTGAGCAGTTCTTC
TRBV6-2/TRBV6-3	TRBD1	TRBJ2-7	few	CASRRDRGSPYEQYF	TGTGCCAGCAGACGGGACAGGGGATCCCCCTACGAGCAGTACTTC
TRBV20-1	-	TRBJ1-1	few	CSARAPSNTEAFF	TGCAGTGCTAGAGCTCCCTCAAACACTGAAGCTTTCTTT